Given below is one TCR beta chain in context. The sample is drawn from a study of PD-L1 blockade in urothelial cancer. Overall study context: Patients started atezolizumab in the mid-2010s, 1,200 mg intravenously every 3 weeks. Twenty-five of the 29 patients were men with bladder-origin urothelial cancer.

The method was immunoSEQ multiplex PCR; TCRdb's version includes in-frame clones alone and lacks a portion of them. The sample records roughly 90,000 clones, over 90% being singletons. Germline loops: CDR1 SGDLS, CDR2 YYNGEE. The CDR3 totals 12 residues. V lost 1 base, J lost 5 bases, and 6 bases lay in between. The rearrangement uses TRBV9 and TRBJ1-2; possibly TRBD1 for D (5 bases). Source: PBMCs, taken around atezolizumab (anti-PD-L1) treatment. The TCR originated in a man aged 60-69 years with urothelial cancer. The CDR3 sequence is CASSVSGYGYTF. In nucleotides, the CDR3 is TGTGCCAGCAGCGTATCAGGGTATGGCTACACCTTC.